This T cell receptor beta chain was sequenced for a study of blood T cells in healthy people across ages. CDR1 is SGHTA and CDR2 is FQGNSA in the germline V gene. The CDR3 is 13 residues long. This clonotype was detected many times. Then a second PCR, running roughly 7 to 11 cycles, was carried out with a sample-barcoded 5' primer and a J-beta primer mix. Via MiXCR, TCRdb re-called the 5' RACE reads, giving one row per CDR3 protein. The sample yields approximately 490,000 distinct CDR3 sequences, less than 25% seen once. The sample was also reused in another study, on T cells of mothers and their children.

The rearrangement joins TRBV7-2 to TRBJ2-1; D is ambiguous. The J call could be wrong; TRBJ2-7 is a better fit for the DNA end. Sequenced: blood. The origin of this receptor is a boy between 10 and 17 years old in good health. CDR3 region: CASSSDSSGEQYF. CDR3 DNA sequence: TGTGCCAGCAGCTCAGATTCGTCTGGCGAGCAGTACTTC.